This T cell receptor beta chain was identified in a study of identical twins. In germline, CDR1 is MNHNS, CDR2 SASEGT. The germline V and J ends were trimmed by 6 bases and 0 bases, with 15 bases remaining between them. There are 16 residues in the CDR3. Only a few counts were recorded for this clonotype. The cDNA had a unique molecular identifier and a template-switch universal primer site. MiXCR was run by TCRdb on the 5' RACE reads, yielding one entry per CDR3 protein. The sample records some 500,000 distinct CDR3 sequences, about 20% being singletons. These same records also appear under a second study, on T cells expressing NK-cell markers. Per that study: Seropositivity for HCMV was found in seven of the eight sequenced donors, with one seronegative. Dominance of the CD3+CD56-NKG2C+ fraction by these clonotypes also held in four donors.

This sequence joins TRBV6-1 and TRBJ1-3; D is possibly TRBD1 (6 bases). This TCR was recovered from a woman between 18 and 29 years old in good health. Sequencing used CD4+ T cells sorted from blood. CDR3 loop: CASRSTGLSSGNTIYF. The CDR3 nucleotides are TGTGCCAGCAGATCGACAGGACTAAGCTCTGGAAACACCATATATTTT.